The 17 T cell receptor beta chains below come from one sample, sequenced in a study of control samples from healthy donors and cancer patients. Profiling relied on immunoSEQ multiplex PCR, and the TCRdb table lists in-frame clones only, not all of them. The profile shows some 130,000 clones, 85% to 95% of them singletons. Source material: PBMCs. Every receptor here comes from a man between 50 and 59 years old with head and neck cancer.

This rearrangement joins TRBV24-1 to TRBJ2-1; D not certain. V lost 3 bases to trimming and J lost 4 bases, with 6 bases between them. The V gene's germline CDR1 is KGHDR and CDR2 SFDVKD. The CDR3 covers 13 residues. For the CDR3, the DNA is TGTGCCACCAGTGATGGGTCTTACAATGAGCAGTTCTTC. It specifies CATSDGSYNEQFF.

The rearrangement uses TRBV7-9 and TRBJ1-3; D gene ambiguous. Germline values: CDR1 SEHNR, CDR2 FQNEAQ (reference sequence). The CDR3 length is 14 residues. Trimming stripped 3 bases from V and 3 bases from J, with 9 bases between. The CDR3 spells CASSFKGFGNTIYF. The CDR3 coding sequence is TGTGCCAGCAGCTTTAAAGGGTTTGGAAACACCATATATTTT.

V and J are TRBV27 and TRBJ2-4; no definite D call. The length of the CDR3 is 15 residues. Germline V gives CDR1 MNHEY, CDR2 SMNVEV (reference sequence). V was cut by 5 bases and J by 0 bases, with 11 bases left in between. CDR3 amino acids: CASSPDGLAKNIQYF. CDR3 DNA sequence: TGTGCCAGCAGTCCGGACGGCCTAGCCAAAAACATTCAGTACTTC.

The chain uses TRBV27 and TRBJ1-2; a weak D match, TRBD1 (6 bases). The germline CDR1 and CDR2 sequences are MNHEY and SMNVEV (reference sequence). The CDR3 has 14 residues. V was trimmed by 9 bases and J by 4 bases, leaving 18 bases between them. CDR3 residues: CASADRQKGYGYTF. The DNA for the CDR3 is TGTGCCAGTGCGGACAGACAAAAGGGCTATGGCTACACCTTC.

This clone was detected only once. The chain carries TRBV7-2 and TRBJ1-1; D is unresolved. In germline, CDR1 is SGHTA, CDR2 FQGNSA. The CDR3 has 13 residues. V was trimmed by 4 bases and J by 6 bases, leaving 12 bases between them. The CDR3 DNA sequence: TGTGCCAGCAGCTCGACGAGGGCGTCTGAAGCTTTCTTT. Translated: CASSSTRASEAFF.

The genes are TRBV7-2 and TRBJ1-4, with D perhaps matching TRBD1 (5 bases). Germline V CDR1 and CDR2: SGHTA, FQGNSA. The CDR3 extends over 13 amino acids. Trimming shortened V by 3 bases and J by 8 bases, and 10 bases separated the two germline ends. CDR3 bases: TGTGCCAGCAGCTTGGGGGTTAGAGAAAAACTGTTTTTT. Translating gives CASSLGVREKLFF.

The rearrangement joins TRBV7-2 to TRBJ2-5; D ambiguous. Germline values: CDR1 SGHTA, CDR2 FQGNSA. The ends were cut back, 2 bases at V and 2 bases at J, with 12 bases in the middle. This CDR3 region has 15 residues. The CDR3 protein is CASSLSATVQETQYF. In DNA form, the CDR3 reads TGTGCCAGCAGCTTATCTGCGACGGTGCAAGAGACCCAGTACTTC.

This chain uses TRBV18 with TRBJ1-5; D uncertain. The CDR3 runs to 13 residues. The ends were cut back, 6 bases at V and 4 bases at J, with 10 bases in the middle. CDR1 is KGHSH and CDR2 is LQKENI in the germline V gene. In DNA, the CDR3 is TGTGCCAGCTCCTTCGGGGTGAATCAGCCCCAGCATTTT. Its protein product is CASSFGVNQPQHF.

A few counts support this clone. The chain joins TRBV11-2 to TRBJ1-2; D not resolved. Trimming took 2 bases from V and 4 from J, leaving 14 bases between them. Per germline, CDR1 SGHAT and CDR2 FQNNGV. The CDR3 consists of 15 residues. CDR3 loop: CASSLPRGSGYGYTF. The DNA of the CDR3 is TGTGCCAGCAGCTTACCCCGTGGCAGCGGCTATGGCTACACCTTC.

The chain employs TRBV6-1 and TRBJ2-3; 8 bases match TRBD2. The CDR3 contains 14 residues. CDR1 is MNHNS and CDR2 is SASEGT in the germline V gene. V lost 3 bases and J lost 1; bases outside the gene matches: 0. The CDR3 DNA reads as TGTGCCAGCAGTGAGCGGGGGGGCACAGATACGCAGTATTTT. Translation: CASSERGGTDTQYF.

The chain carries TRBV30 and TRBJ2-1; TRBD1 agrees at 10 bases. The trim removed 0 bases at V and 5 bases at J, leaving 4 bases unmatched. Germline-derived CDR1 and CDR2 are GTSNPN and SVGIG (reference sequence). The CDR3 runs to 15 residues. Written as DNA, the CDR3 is TGTGCCTGGAGTGTATGGGGACAGGGGAACAATGAGCAGTTCTTC. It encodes CAWSVWGQGNNEQFF.

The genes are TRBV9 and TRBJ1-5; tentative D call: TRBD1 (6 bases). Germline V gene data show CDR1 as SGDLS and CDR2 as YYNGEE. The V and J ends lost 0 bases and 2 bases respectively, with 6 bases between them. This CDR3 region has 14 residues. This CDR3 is CASSVGQGNQPQHF. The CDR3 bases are TGTGCCAGCAGCGTAGGACAGGGCAATCAGCCCCAGCATTTT.

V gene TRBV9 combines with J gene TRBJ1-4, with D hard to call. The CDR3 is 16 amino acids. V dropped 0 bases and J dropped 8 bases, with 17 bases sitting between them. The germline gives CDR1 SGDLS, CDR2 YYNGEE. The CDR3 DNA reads TGTGCCAGCAGCGTAGGTCTTCAGGCTACGAAGGAAAAACTGTTTTTT. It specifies CASSVGLQATKEKLFF.

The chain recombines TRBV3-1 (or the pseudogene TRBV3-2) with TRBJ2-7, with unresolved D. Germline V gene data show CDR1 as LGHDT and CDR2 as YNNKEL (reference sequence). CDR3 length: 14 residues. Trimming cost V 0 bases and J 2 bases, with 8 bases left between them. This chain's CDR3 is CASSQDYRAYEQYF. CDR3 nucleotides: TGTGCCAGCAGCCAAGATTATCGCGCCTACGAGCAGTACTTC.

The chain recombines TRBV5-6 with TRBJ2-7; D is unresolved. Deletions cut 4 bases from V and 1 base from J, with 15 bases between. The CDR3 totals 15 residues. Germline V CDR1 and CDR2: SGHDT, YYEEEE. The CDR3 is CASSENGYHSYEQYF. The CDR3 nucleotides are TGTGCCAGCAGCGAGAATGGGTACCATTCCTACGAGCAGTACTTC.

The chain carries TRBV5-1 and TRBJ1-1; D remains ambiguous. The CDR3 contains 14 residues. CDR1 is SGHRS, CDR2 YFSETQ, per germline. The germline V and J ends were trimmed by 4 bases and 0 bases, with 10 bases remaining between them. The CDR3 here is CASSLWTVNTEAFF. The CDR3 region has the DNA TGCGCCAGCAGCCTTTGGACTGTGAACACTGAAGCTTTCTTT.

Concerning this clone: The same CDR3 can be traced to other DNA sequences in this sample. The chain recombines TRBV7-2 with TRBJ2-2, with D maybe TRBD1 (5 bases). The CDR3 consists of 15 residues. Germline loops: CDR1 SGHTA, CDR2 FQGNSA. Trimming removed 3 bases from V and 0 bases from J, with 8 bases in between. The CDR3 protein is CASSFQGSNTGELFF. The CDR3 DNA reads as TGTGCCAGCAGCTTCCAGGGCTCGAACACCGGGGAGCTGTTTTTT.